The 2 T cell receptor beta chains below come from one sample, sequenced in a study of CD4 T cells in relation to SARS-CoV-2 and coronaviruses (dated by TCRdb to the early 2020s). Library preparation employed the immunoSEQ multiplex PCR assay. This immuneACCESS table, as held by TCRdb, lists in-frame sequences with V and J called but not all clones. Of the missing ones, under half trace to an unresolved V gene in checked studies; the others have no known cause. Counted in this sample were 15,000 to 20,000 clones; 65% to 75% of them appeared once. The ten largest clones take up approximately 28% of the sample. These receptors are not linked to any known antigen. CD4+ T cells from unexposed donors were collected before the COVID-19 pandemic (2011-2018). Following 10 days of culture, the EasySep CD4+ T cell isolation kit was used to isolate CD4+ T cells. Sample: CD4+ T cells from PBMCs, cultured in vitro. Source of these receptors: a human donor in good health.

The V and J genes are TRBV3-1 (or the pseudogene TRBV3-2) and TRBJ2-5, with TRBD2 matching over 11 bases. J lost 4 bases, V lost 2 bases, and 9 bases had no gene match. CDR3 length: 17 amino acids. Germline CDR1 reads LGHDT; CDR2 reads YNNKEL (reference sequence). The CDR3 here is CASSQQPSGRRPETQYF. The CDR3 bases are TGTGCCAGCAGCCAACAACCTAGCGGGAGGAGACCAGAGACCCAGTACTTC.

The CDR3 sequence: CASSLDSHYNEQFF. CDR3 nucleotide sequence: TGTGCCAGCAGCTTAGATTCACACTACAATGAGCAGTTCTTC. The chain is built from TRBV11-3 and TRBJ2-1, with unresolved D. The CDR3 totals 14 residues. Trimming removed 0 bases from V and 3 bases from J, with 6 bases in between. CDR1 is SGHNT, CDR2 YENEEA, per germline.